The subject of this entry is one T cell receptor beta chain. This sample is drawn from a study of shared clonotypes between healthy human individuals. It was at deep level that the assay was run. Measured with immunoSEQ multiplex PCR; TCRdb has only the in-frame clones, and not every one. The data hold approximately 2.5 million clones, with just over 90% observed a single time. The sequence was collected from a man aged 18-30 years in good health. The sequenced sample consisted of naive CD4+ T cells sorted from blood. As for subset: CD45RA+ positively selected.

Here the CDR3 DNA reads TGTGCCATCAGTGACTGGGACATATTGAACACTGAAGCTTTCTTT. Its protein product is CAISDWDILNTEAFF. The chain joins TRBV10-3 to TRBJ1-1, with D possibly TRBD1 on 6 matching bases. The ends were cut back, 3 bases at V and 0 bases at J, with 11 bases in the middle. Germline V gene sequence: CDR1 ENHRY, CDR2 SYGVKD. The CDR3 extends over 15 amino acids.